This T cell receptor (beta chain) was captured by sequencing in a study of CD8 T cells in ankylosing spondylitis. Regarding the study as a whole: CD8+ disease-linked clones were present at relatively low frequencies in blood. For ankylosing spondylitis blood, a TCR beta motif of about eight highly homologous variants appeared characteristic.

The CDR3 is made up of 15 amino acids. Trimming pared 4 bases from V and 6 bases from J, leaving 17 bases between. Germline-derived CDR1 and CDR2 are SEHNR and FQNEAQ (reference sequence). Details on this clonotype: Its cognate antigen is unknown.

By quantitative 5'-RACE with molecular barcodes, the TCR beta libraries were made. TCRdb called the 5' RACE reads again in MiXCR, with one record for every CDR3 protein. The profile shows approximately 550,000 distinct CDR3 sequences, approximately 11% of them singletons. Sequenced sample: blood, either unsorted or a sorted T cell fraction (not recorded which). This TCR was sampled from a male donor with ankylosing spondylitis. The chain has TRBV7-9 and TRBJ2-3, with D maybe TRBD1 (7 bases). The CDR3 is CASSYGQGGSDTQYF. CDR3 nucleotides: TGTGCCAGCAGCTATGGTCAGGGGGGTTCCGATACGCAGTATTTT.